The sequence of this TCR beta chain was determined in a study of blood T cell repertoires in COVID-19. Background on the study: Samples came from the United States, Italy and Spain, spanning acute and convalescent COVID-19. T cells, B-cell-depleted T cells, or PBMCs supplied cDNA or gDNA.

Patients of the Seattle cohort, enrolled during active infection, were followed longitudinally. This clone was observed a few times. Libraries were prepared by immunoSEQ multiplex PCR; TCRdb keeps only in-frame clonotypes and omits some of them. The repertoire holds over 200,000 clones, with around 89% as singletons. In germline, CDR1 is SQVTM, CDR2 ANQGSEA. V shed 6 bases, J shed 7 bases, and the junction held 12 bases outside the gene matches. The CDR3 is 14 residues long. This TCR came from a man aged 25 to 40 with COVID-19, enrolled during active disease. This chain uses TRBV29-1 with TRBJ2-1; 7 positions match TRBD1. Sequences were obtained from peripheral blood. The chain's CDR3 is CSVWTGQAINEQFF. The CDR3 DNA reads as TGCAGCGTCTGGACAGGTCAAGCGATTAATGAGCAGTTCTTC.